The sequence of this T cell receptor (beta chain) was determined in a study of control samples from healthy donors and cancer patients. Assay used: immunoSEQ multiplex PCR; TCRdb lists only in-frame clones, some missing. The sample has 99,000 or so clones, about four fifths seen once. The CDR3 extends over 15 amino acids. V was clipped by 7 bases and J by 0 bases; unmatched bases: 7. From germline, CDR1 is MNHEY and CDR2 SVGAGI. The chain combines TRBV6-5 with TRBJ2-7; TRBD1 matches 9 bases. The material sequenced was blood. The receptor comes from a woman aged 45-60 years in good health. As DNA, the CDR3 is TGTGCCAGCATCGGACAGGGGACGAGCTCCTACGAGCAGTACTTC. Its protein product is CASIGQGTSSYEQYF.